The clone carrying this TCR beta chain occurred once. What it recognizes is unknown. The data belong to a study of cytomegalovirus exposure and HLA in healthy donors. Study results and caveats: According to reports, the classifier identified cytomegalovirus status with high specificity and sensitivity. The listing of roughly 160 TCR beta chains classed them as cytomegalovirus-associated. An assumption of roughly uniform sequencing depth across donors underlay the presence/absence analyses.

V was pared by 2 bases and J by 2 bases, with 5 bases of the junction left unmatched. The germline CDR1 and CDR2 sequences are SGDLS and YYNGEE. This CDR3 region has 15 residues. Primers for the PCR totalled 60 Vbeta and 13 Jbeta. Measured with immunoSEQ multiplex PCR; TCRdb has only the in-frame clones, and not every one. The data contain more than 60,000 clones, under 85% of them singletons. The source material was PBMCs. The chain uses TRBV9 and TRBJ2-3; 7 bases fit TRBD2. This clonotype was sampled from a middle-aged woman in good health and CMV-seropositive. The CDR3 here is CASSVSGQLTDTQYF. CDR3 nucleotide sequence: TGTGCCAGCAGCGTTAGCGGGCAGCTCACAGATACGCAGTATTTT.